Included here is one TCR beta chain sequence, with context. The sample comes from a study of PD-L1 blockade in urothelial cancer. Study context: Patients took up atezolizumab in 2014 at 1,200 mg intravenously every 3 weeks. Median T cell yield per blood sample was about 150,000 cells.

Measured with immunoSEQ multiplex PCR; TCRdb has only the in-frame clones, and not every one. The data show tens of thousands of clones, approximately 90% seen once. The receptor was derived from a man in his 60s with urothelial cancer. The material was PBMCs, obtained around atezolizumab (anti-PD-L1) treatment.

CDR3 residues: CASRGAGEKTQYF. The CDR3 nucleotides read TGTGCCAGCAGGGGAGCGGGAGAGAAGACCCAGTACTTC. This chain joins TRBV7-9 and TRBJ2-5, with 8 bases that match TRBD2. V gave up 6 bases and J gave up 6 bases; unmatched junction bases: 6. The CDR3 has 13 residues. Germline CDR1 reads SEHNR; CDR2 reads FQNEAQ (reference sequence).